The sequence of this T cell receptor beta chain was determined in a study of control samples from healthy donors and cancer patients. J was trimmed by 6 bases and V by 2 bases; bases with no gene match: 8. Germline values: CDR1 SNHLY, CDR2 FYNNEI. CDR3 length equals 16 residues. Produced via immunoSEQ multiplex PCR; TCRdb's table is partial and in-frame only. The profile covers some 150,000 clones, with 93% appearing a single time and approximately 2.5% taken by the ten largest. The source is a man aged 45-65 years in good health. The J gene is TRBJ2-2, the V gene TRBV2; 8 nucleotides line up with TRBD1. The sequenced sample was blood. The CDR3 DNA sequence: TGTGCCAGCAGTGAACGTAGTACAGGGGGATCCGGGGAGCTGTTTTTT. It is translated as CASSERSTGGSGELFF.